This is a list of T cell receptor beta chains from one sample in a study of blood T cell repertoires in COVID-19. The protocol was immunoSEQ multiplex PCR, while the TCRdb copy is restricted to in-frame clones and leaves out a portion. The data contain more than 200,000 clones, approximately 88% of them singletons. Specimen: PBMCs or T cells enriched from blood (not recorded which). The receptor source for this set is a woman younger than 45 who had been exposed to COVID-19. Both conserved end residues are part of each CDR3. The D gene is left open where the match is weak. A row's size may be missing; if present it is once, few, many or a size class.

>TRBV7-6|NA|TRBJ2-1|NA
CASSLVYSSYNEQFF
TGTGCCAGCAGCTTAGTTTACTCCTCCTACAATGAGCAGTTCTTC
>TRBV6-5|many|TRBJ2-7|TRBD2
CASRAGRNPAEQYF
TGTGCCAGCAGAGCGGGACGCAACCCCGCCGAGCAGTACTTC
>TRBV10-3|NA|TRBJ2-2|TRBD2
CAISTGTSASGELFF
TGTGCCATCAGTACCGGGACTAGCGCCTCGGGGGAGCTGTTTTTT
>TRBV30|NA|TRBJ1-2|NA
CAWKKAGYTF
TGTGCCTGGAAAAAAGCTGGCTACACCTTC
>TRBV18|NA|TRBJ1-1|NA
CASSPLAQNTEAFF
TGTGCCAGCTCACCCCTAGCCCAAAACACTGAAGCTTTCTTT
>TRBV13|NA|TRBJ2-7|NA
CASGRGSVAGEQYF
TGTGCCAGCGGGAGGGGGTCGGTTGCGGGAGAGCAGTACTTC
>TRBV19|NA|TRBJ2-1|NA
CASSISLYNEQFF
TGTGCCAGTAGTATTTCACTCTACAATGAGCAGTTCTTC
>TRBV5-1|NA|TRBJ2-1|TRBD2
CASSSTSGLGYNEQFF
TGCGCCAGCAGCTCGACTAGCGGCTTGGGGTACAATGAGCAGTTCTTC
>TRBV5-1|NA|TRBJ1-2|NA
CASSLRRGLEGYGYTF
TGCGCCAGCAGCTTGCGCAGGGGCTTAGAGGGGTATGGCTACACCTTC
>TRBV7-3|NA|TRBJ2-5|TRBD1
CASSVGTAPQETQYF
TGTGCCAGCAGCGTAGGGACAGCTCCCCAAGAGACCCAGTACTTC
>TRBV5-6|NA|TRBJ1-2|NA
CASSFPGFSGYTF
TGTGCCAGCAGCTTCCCAGGGTTCTCTGGCTACACCTTC
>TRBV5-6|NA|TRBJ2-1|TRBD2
CASSLELAGSREQFF
TGTGCCAGCAGCTTGGAACTAGCGGGATCTCGTGAGCAGTTCTTC
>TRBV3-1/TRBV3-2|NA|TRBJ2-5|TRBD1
CASKVRGQETQYF
TGTGCCAGCAAAGTCAGGGGGCAGGAGACCCAGTACTTC
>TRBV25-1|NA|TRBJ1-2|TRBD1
CASSESQGVSDGYTF
TGTGCCAGCAGTGAATCCCAGGGGGTATCGGATGGCTACACCTTC
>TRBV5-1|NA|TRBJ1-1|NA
CASSLGQRNTEAFF
TGCGCCAGCAGCTTGGGACAGAGGAACACTGAAGCTTTCTTT
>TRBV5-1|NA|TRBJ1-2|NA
CASSLSRVEGYTF
TGCGCCAGCAGCTTGTCCAGGGTGGAGGGCTACACCTTC
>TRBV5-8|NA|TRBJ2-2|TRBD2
CASSFLAGITGELFF
TGTGCCAGCAGCTTTCTAGCGGGGATAACCGGGGAGCTGTTTTTT
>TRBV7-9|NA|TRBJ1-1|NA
CASSRTSTPLTPTQAFF
TGTGCCAGCAGCCGTACATCAACACCCCTTACCCCCACCCAGGCTTTCTTT
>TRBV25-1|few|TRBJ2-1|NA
CASSELRDIATYNEQFF
TGTGCCAGCAGTGAGCTCCGGGATATAGCTACCTACAATGAGCAGTTCTTC
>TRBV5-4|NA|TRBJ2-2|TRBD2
CASSLGGLAGVTGELFF
TGTGCCAGCAGCTTGGGGGGACTAGCGGGAGTTACCGGGGAGCTGTTTTTT
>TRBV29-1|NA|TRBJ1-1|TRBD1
CSLGQSLNTEAFF
TGCAGCCTGGGACAGTCCTTGAACACTGAAGCTTTCTTT
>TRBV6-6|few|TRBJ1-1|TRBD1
CASRGTGGMNTEAFF
TGTGCCAGCAGGGGGACAGGGGGTATGAACACTGAAGCTTTCTTT
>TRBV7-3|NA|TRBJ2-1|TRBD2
CASSPSSGSFDEQFF
TGTGCCAGCAGCCCTTCTAGCGGGAGCTTCGATGAGCAGTTCTTC
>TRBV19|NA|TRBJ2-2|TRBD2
CASRTSGITGELFF
TGTGCCAGTAGGACTAGCGGGATCACCGGGGAGCTGTTTTTT
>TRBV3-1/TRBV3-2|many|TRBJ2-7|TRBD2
CASRQTSALPYEQYF
TGTGCCAGCAGGCAAACTAGCGCCCTGCCTTACGAGCAGTACTTC
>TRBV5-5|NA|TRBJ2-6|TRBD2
CASSLGLGAGVPGANVLTF
TGTGCCAGCAGCTTGGGTTTGGGAGCGGGAGTGCCTGGGGCCAACGTCCTGACTTTC